These T cell receptor beta chains were read from a single sample in a study of blood T cell dynamics during melanoma immunotherapy. The data were produced by immunoSEQ multiplex PCR, yet TCRdb's version contains in-frame clones alone and is incomplete. The table has about 3,500 clones, approximately 96% seen once. The sample consisted of effector memory CD8+ T cells from blood, taken from a patient treated with checkpoint blockade. These receptors all come from a human donor with melanoma. Each CDR3 is given with its conserved first and last residue.

>TRBJ2-3|TRBV10-3|17
CAISSSYIDREGDTQYF
>TRBJ1-5|TRBV5-6|15
CASSLGPGGNQPQHF
>TRBJ1-2|TRBV4-1|15
CASSQDFGVSYGYTF
>TRBJ2-3|TRBV27|16
CASSPGSSGSTDTQYF
>TRBJ2-5|TRBV2|13
CASRPGQQSTQYF
>TRBJ2-2|TRBV27|12
CASGRTSGELFF
>TRBJ2-1|TRBV5-1|15
CASSSSGVSYNEQFF
>TRBJ1-1|TRBV5-1|15
CASSLAVGSNTEAFF
>TRBJ1-2|TRBV5-5|16
CASGVRDSHPLEGYTF
>TRBJ2-5|TRBV19|14
CASSFQGAWETQYF
>TRBJ1-5|TRBV7-9|13
CASSLAAGRPQHF
>TRBJ2-2|TRBV29-1|13
CSVGVANTGELFF
>TRBJ1-1|TRBV30|13
CAYRAEMNTEAFF
>TRBJ2-1|TRBV30|12
CAWSVTSDEQFF
>TRBJ1-1|TRBV6-5|14
CASSLADGASEAFF
>TRBJ1-2|TRBV29-1|12
CSVDPTNYGYTF
>TRBJ2-7|TRBV29-1|13
CSVEPPGGGEQYF
>TRBJ1-2|TRBV9|16
CASSGDRGRRGYGYTF
>TRBJ2-3|TRBV5-1|14
CASSPGQGIDTQYF
>TRBJ2-1|TRBV9|16
CASSVSGRTTYNEQFF
>TRBJ2-2|TRBV28|11
CASSLSGELFF
>TRBJ2-3|TRBV4-1|11
CASGGSDTQYF